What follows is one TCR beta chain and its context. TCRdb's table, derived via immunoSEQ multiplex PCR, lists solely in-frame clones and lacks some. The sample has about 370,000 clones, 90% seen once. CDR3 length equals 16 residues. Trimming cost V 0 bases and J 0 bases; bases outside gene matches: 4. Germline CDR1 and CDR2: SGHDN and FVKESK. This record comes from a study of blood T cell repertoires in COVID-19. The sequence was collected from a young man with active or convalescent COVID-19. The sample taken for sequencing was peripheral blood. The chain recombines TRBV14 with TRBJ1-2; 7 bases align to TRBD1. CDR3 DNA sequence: TGTGCCAGCAGCCAAGAACAGGACAGGACTAACTATGGCTACACCTTC. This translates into CASSQEQDRTNYGYTF.